This T cell receptor (beta chain) was observed in a study of cytomegalovirus exposure and HLA in healthy donors (dated 2017 in TCRdb). Describing the broader study: A later analysis indicated that the roughly 130 validation repertoires were generated on the platform also employed for the approximately 700 repertoires of the first cohort. In addition to the first cohort of around 670 subjects, a separate validation cohort of around 110 different subjects was used. High-throughput TCR immunosequencing, statistical association of individual TCRs with disease status, and machine learning were combined to predict cytomegalovirus infection status. The study was designed to test whether signatures of past pathogen exposure could be identified by cataloging public T cell receptors. Findings and caveats that apply to the study as a whole: Most TCR sequences were observed very rarely across donors, whereas some public TCRs were present in many individuals. A total of roughly 160 TCR beta chains were listed by the study as associated with cytomegalovirus. A few of the identified cytomegalovirus-associated TCR beta chains were confirmed in vitro to be specific for cytomegalovirus antigens. A later analysis found that TCRs clustered in the first cohort also tended to co-occur in the 100 to 150 validation repertoires, with 94% of cluster scores above 0. The authors suggested that the approach could potentially be extended to other disease states and immunological phenotypes. All 120 or so repertoires were used to score co-occurrence in the validation cohort in a later analysis, because that analysis had no HLA typing for the cohort. In both the original and validation cohorts, the classifier was reported to diagnose cytomegalovirus status with high specificity and sensitivity.

The library was obtained by the immunoSEQ multiplex PCR assay. As for the original processing: A statistical classification framework was developed to diagnose cytomegalovirus status using the catalog of TCR beta chain sequences. TCRdb limited this immuneACCESS table to in-frame rearrangements with V and J called. A share of clones is missing; checked studies link under half to unresolved V genes, and the rest is unexplained. Clone size and V and J calls were adopted from that table, with D and trimming inferred from the DNA. This sample lists 120,000 or so clones; roughly 89% were detected once. Approximately 2% of the sample goes to the ten largest clones. The donors were included in the validation cohort of 130 or so subjects, a group kept apart from the roughly 700-subject first cohort. From its cysteine to its phenylalanine, the CDR3 spans 13 amino acids. Of all the DNA, just the CDR3 is kept, 39 bases in frame from base 1. The germline V gene encodes CDR1 SNHLY and CDR2 FYNNEI. V lost 7 bases and J lost 0 bases, and the count of bases not matched to a germline gene is 3.

On this clone: The clone's antigen remains unknown. Base qualities are not at hand, and no much larger clone is one base apart.

The chain is assembled from TRBV2 and TRBJ2-7; 7 central nucleotides agree with TRBD2. The sequenced sample was PBMCs. The TCR originated in a woman younger than 35 in good health and CMV-seronegative. The CDR3 here reads CASKERGSYEQYF. The base sequence is TGTGCCAGCAAGGAGCGGGGCTCCTACGAGCAGTACTTC.